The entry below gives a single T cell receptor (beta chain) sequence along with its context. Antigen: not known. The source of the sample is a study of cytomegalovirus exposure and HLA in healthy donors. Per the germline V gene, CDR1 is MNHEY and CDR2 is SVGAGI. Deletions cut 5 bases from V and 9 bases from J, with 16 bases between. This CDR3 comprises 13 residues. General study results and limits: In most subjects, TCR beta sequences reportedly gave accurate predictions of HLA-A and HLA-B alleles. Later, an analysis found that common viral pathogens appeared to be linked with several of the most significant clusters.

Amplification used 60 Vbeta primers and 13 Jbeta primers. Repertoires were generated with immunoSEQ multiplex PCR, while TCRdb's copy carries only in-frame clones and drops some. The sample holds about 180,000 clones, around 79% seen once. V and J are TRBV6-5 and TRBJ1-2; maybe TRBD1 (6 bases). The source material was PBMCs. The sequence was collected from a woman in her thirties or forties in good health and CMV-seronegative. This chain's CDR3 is CASSLGQPASYTF. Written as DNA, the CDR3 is TGTGCCAGCAGTCTCGGACAGCCCGCTAGCTACACCTTC.